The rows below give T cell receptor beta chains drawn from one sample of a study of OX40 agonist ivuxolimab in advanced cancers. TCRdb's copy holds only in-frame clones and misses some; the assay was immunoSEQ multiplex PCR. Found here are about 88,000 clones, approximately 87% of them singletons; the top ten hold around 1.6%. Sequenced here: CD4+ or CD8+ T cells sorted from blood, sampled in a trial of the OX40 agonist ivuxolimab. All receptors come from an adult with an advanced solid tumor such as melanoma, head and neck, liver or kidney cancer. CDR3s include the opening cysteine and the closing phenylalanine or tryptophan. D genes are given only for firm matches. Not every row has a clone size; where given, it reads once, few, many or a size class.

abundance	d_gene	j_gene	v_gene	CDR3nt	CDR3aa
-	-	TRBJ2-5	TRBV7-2	TGTGCCAGCAGTCTCTCGAGGGGCCAAGAGACCCAGTACTTC	CASSLSRGQETQYF
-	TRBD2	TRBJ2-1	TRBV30	TGTGCCCGTAGCGGGGGGGCGGGCAATGAGCAGTTCTTC	CARSGGAGNEQFF
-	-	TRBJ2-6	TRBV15	TGTGCCACCAGCAGACAGAGCTCTGGGGCCAACGTCCTGACTTTC	CATSRQSSGANVLTF
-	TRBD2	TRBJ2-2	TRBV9	TGTGCCAGCAGCGGGACTAGCGGGGGGAGGACCGGGGAGCTGTTTTTT	CASSGTSGGRTGELFF
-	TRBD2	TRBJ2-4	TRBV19	TGTGCCAGTAGTCCGGGACTAGCGGAGCTAGCCAAAAACATTCAGTACTTC	CASSPGLAELAKNIQYF
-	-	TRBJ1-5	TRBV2	TGTGCCAGCAGCAGTCCCGGACGGCGTAGCAATCAGCCCCAGCATTTT	CASSSPGRRSNQPQHF
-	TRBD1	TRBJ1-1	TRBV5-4	TGTGCCAGCAGCTTGGGGGTGACAGGGACGAACACTGAAGCTTTCTTT	CASSLGVTGTNTEAFF
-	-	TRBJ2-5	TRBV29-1	TGCAGCGTTGAATTCAACCAAGAGACCCAGTACTTC	CSVEFNQETQYF
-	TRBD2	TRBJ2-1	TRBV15	TGTGCCACCAGCAGAGATCGGGTCGGCGCCGGGGGGAATGAGCAGTTCTTC	CATSRDRVGAGGNEQFF
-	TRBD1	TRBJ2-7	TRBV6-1	TGTGCCAGCAGTGAAGTGGGGACAGGGATTGTCTACGAGCAGTACTTC	CASSEVGTGIVYEQYF
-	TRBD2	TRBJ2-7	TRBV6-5	TGTGCCAGCAGAGCGGGGGGGCTACGATACGAGCAGTACTTC	CASRAGGLRYEQYF
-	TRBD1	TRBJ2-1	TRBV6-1	TGTGCCAGCAGGTCGGGGGACAGGGTCCACAATGAGCAGTTCTTC	CASRSGDRVHNEQFF
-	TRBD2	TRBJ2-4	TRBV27	TGTGCCAGCAGTTCGCGGACTAGCGGGGGGTCCGAAAACATTCAGTACTTC	CASSSRTSGGSENIQYF
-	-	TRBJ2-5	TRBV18	TGTGCCAGCTCTGCCGCCGGGGATGGGACCCAGTACTTC	CASSAAGDGTQYF
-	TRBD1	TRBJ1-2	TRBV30	TGTGCCTGGAGTGGCGGCCAGGGGGCACACGGCTACACCTTC	CAWSGGQGAHGYTF
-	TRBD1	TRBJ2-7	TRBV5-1	TGCGCCAGCAGCCCAACCCAGGGGGCGGGATACGAGCAGTACTTC	CASSPTQGAGYEQYF
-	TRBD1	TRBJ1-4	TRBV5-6	TGTGCCAGCAGCTTGGGCAGGGGGACTAATGAAAAACTGTTTTTT	CASSLGRGTNEKLFF
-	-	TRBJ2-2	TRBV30	TGTGCCTGGAAGCCTGGGACGCGGGGGGAGCTGTTTTTT	CAWKPGTRGELFF
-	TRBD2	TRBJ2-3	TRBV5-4	TGTGCCAGCAGCTTGGAGGGTAGCGGGAGCACAGATACGCAGTATTTT	CASSLEGSGSTDTQYF
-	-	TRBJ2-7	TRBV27	TGTGCCAGCAGTGCCTCCGGGGGTTACGAGCAGTACTTC	CASSASGGYEQYF
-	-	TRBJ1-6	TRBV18	TGTGCCAGCTCACCCCAGACACTCAATTCACCCCTCCACTTT	CASSPQTLNSPLHF
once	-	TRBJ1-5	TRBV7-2	TGTGCCAGCAGCTTCGGGACGAAGGGTCAGCCCCAGCATTTT	CASSFGTKGQPQHF
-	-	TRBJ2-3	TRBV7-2	TGTGCCAGCAGAGATAGGGCCTCTCCAATGGATACGCAGTATTTT	CASRDRASPMDTQYF
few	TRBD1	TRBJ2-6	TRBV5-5	TGTGCCAGCAGCCCCCAGGGGACAGGTCCATCCGGGGGGGCCAACGTCCTGACTTTC	CASSPQGTGPSGGANVLTF
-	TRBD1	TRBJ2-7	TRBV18	TGTGCCAGCTCGCCGGGGGACAGGGCCTACGAGCAGTACTTC	CASSPGDRAYEQYF
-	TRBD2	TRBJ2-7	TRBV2	TGTGCCAGCAGTGTGCTAGCGGGAGTTAACGAGCAGTACTTC	CASSVLAGVNEQYF
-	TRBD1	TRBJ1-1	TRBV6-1	TGTGCCAGCAAGGGACAGGGGGATATTGCTGAAGCTTTCTTT	CASKGQGDIAEAFF
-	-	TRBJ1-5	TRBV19	TGTGCCAGCAGGGTCAATAGCAATCAGCCCCAGCATTTT	CASRVNSNQPQHF
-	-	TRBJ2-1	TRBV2	TGTGCCAGCAGCCGAGACTGGTATGAGCAGTTCTTC	CASSRDWYEQFF
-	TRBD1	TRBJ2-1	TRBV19	TGTGCCAGCCAGGGACAGGGGGCCTACAATGAGCAGTTCTTC	CASQGQGAYNEQFF
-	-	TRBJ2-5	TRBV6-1	TGTGCCAGCACCCCACTGGGGATACAAGAGACCCAGTACTTC	CASTPLGIQETQYF
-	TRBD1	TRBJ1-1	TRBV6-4	TGTGCCAGCAGCAGACAGGGTTCGGACACTGAAGCTTTCTTT	CASSRQGSDTEAFF
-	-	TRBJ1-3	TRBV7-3	TGTGCCAGCAGCATCGCCGGGACAGGAAACACCATATATTTT	CASSIAGTGNTIYF
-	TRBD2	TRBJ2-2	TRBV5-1	TGCGCCAGCAGCTTGTTGAGCGGGAGGTTGACCGGGGAGCTGTTTTTT	CASSLLSGRLTGELFF
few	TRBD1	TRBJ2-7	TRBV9	TGTGCCAGCGGAGGACAGGGGACCTACGAGCAGTACTTC	CASGGQGTYEQYF
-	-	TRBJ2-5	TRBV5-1	TGCGCCAGCAGCCTGGGAGGGGGGGAGACCCAGTACTTC	CASSLGGGETQYF
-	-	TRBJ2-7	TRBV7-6	TGTGCCAGCAGCCCGGCGGACAAGCCCTACGAGCAGTACTTC	CASSPADKPYEQYF
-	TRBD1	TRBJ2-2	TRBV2	TGTGCCAGCAGTGGGACAGGAAGGGCCGGGGAGCTGTTTTTT	CASSGTGRAGELFF
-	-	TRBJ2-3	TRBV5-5	TGTGCCAGCAGCTCCTACCGGGACGGGGCAAGTGGTACGCAGTATTTT	CASSSYRDGASGTQYF
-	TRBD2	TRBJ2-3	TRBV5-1	TGCGCCAGCAGCGCCCTACTAGCGGGTGCAGATACGCAGTATTTT	CASSALLAGADTQYF
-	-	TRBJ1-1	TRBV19	TGTGCCAGTAGTATAGAGGGCAGGGCGAACACTGAAGCTTTCTTT	CASSIEGRANTEAFF
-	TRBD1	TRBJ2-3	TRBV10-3	TGTGCCATCAGGTCGGCAGGGGGCGCCCCAGATACGCAGTATTTT	CAIRSAGGAPDTQYF
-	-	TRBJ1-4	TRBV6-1	TGTGCCAGGGACGGGGCTACCCATGAAAAACTGTTTTTT	CARDGATHEKLFF
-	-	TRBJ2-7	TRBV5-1	TGCGCCAGCAGCTTGGTGGGAGAGCAGTACTTC	CASSLVGEQYF
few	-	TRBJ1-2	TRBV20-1	TGCAGTGCGCGGAAAGCGTATGGCTACACCTTC	CSARKAYGYTF
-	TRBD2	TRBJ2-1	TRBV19	TGTGCCAGTAGTACGAGACTAGCGGGAGGGCCTTGGTACAATGAGCAGTTCTTC	CASSTRLAGGPWYNEQFF
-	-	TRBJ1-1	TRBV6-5	TGTGCCAGCAGTTACTCAGGGACCCAGAACACTGAAGCTTTCTTT	CASSYSGTQNTEAFF
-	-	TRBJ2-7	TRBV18	TGTGCCAGCTCACCCTCGACGGCTACCTACGAGCAGTACTTC	CASSPSTATYEQYF
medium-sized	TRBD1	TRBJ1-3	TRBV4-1	TGCGCCAGCAGCCAAGAGGGACAGGCTAACTCTGGAAACACCATATATTTT	CASSQEGQANSGNTIYF
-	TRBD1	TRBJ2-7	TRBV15	TGTGCCACCAGCAGAGATATTTTCACCAGGGACAGCTCCTACGAGCAGTACTTC	CATSRDIFTRDSSYEQYF
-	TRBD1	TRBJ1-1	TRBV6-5	TGTGCCAGCGGTAGGGGGCGAGCGATGAACACTGAAGCTTTCTTT	CASGRGRAMNTEAFF
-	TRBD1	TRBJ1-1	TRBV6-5	TGTGCCATCAGCCTGGGACAGGAGAACACTGAAGCTTTCTTT	CAISLGQENTEAFF
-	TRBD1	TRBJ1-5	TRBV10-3	TGTGCCATCATCCTAGGACAGGGGGCTAGCAATCAGCCCCAGCATTTT	CAIILGQGASNQPQHF
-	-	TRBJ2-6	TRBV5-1	TGCGCCAGCAGCTTGTCTAACTCCGGGGCCAACGTCCTGACTTTC	CASSLSNSGANVLTF
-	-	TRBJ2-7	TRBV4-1	TGCGCCAGCAGCCGCGACGGAGCGGAGATTTACGAGCAGTACTTC	CASSRDGAEIYEQYF
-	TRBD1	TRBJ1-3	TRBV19	TGTGCCAGTAGGGCCAGGGGGAATTCTGGAAACACCATATATTTT	CASRARGNSGNTIYF
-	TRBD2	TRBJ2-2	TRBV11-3	TGTGCCAGCAGCTCCCCACTAGCGGGAAACACCGGGGAGCTGTTTTTT	CASSSPLAGNTGELFF
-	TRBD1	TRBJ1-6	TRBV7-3	TGTGCCAGCAGCGCCCGGGACAGGGCCTATAATTCACCCCTCCACTTT	CASSARDRAYNSPLHF
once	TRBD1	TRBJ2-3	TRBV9	TGTGCCAGCAGCGAGGGACAGGGCCTCACAGATACGCAGTATTTT	CASSEGQGLTDTQYF